The sequence of this TCR beta chain was determined in a study of blood T cell dynamics during melanoma immunotherapy. Study context: Standard first-line treatment here was pembrolizumab or nivolumab plus ipilimumab in metastatic melanoma.

For sorted CD8+ subsets, all extracted DNA was loaded. Measured with immunoSEQ multiplex PCR; TCRdb has only the in-frame clones, and not every one. This sample has over 300 clones, with roughly 80% found just once. The time point is: week 3, after first cycle of checkpoint inhibitor. Immune-effector memory T cells were defined as CD3+ CD4- CD8+ CD45RA- CD45RO-high CD27- CCR7-. No patient had earlier systemic cancer treatment, concurrent immunosuppressants, or another active cancer. CDR3 size: 15 residues. With 5 bases removed from V and 4 bases from J, the gap between germline ends came to 15 bases. Germline V gene lookup returns CDR1 MNHEY and CDR2 SMNVEV (reference sequence). This clone was seen a handful of times. Its antigen is currently unknown. Study outcomes and limitations: Immune-effector CD8+ cells best matched cell-free DNA CDR3 sequences and were most clonal.

The chain employs TRBV27 and TRBJ1-5; D possibly corresponds to TRBD1 (5 bases). This TCR was recovered from a human donor with melanoma. The sequences come from CD8+ T cells from blood, collected from a patient treated with checkpoint blockade. The CDR3 sequence is CASSPYAGGNQPQHF. CDR3 bases: TGTGCCAGCAGTCCCTACGCGGGGGGTAATCAGCCCCAGCATTTT.